The 8 T cell receptor beta chains listed next were all sequenced from one sample in a study of blood T cell repertoires in COVID-19. Assay used: immunoSEQ multiplex PCR; TCRdb lists only in-frame clones, some missing. The sample has about 280,000 clones; 70% to 90% are singletons. The sequenced sample was peripheral blood. The receptors originated from a man aged 45 to 65 with active or convalescent COVID-19.

The genes are TRBV7-3 and TRBJ2-1; 16 nucleotides match TRBD2. Germline CDR1 SGHTA, CDR2 FQGTGA. V lost 6 bases and J lost 0; bases outside the gene matches: 11. The CDR3 is made up of 20 amino acids. The CDR3 coding sequence is TGTGCCAGCAGTTCCCCGCCCGGGACTAGCGGGAGGGGCTCCTACAATGAGCAGTTCTTC. Protein: CASSSPPGTSGRGSYNEQFF.

The chain joins TRBV6-2 or TRBV6-3 to TRBJ2-1; D is unclear. This CDR3 spans 16 amino acids. Germline V gene data show CDR1 as MNHEY and CDR2 as SVGEGT. Trimming stripped 5 bases from V and 2 bases from J, with 16 bases between. The CDR3 loop reads CASSDPRVVPYNEQFF. CDR3 DNA sequence: TGTGCCAGCAGTGACCCCCGGGTAGTGCCCTACAATGAGCAGTTCTTC.

CDR3 in amino acids: CASSPTSGSGNEQFF. CDR3 nucleotides: TGTGCCAGCAGTCCTACTAGCGGGAGTGGAAATGAGCAGTTCTTC. The V and J genes are TRBV27 and TRBJ2-1, with 11 bases fitting TRBD2. J lost 7 bases, V lost 5 bases, and 7 bases had no gene match. CDR1 is MNHEY, CDR2 SMNVEV, per germline (reference sequence). CDR3 length: 15 residues.

The chain carries TRBV3-1 (or the pseudogene TRBV3-2) and TRBJ2-7; 7 bases match TRBD2. The V segment lost 1 base and the J segment 5 bases; nucleotides outside the gene matches: 8. CDR1 is LGHDT, CDR2 YNNKEL, per germline (reference sequence). The CDR3 extends over 15 amino acids. Written as DNA, the CDR3 is TGTGCCAGCAGCCAAGTATTTGCTAGCGGAGACGAGCAGTACTTC. Its protein is CASSQVFASGDEQYF.

V and J are TRBV18 and TRBJ1-3, with 7 bases aligning to TRBD1. Germline V gene lookup returns CDR1 KGHSH and CDR2 LQKENI. The CDR3 spans 16 residues. The J segment lost 3 bases and the V segment lost 3 bases, leaving 8 bases of the junction unmatched. The CDR3 spells CASSPDQGGNGNTIYF. The CDR3 coding sequence is TGTGCCAGCTCACCGGACCAGGGGGGAAATGGAAACACCATATATTTT.

The V gene is TRBV11-3, the J gene TRBJ2-1, with 9 bases that match TRBD2. The CDR3 contains 15 residues. The germline V gene has CDR1 SGHNT and CDR2 YENEEA. The ends lost 5 bases at V and 4 bases at J; junction bases unmatched: 6. For the CDR3, the DNA is TGTGCCAGCAGCCTACGCGGGGGGGGTTACAATGAGCAGTTCTTC. Translated: CASSLRGGGYNEQFF.

V and J are TRBV5-6 and TRBJ2-7; no reliable D call. V lost 1 base and J lost 3, with 8 bases in between. This CDR3 comprises 13 residues. The germline CDR1 and CDR2 sequences are SGHDT and YYEEEE. The CDR3 nucleotides read TGTGCCAGCAGCTTGAGTAGCATCTACGAGCAGTACTTC. Amino acids: CASSLSSIYEQYF.

This chain joins TRBV15 and TRBJ2-1, with 7 bases lining up with TRBD2. The V gene's germline CDR1 is LNHNV and CDR2 YYDKDF (reference sequence). The CDR3 is made up of 18 amino acids. With 0 bases clipped from V and 13 bases from J, the junction kept 21 bases outside the gene matches. The CDR3 nucleotides read TGTGCCACCAGCAGAGATGGTGGTGCAGCAACTAGCGCGGGCAGACAGTTCTTC. Its protein is CATSRDGGAATSAGRQFF. The entire variable domain, with the rest obtained from reference TRBV15 and TRBJ2-1, is as follows: DAMVIQNPRYQVTQFGKPVTLSCSQTLNHNVMYWYQQKSSQAPKLLFHYYDKDFNNEADTPDNFQSRRPNTSFCFLDIRSPGLGDTAMYLCATSRDGGAATSAGRQFFGPGTRLTVL.